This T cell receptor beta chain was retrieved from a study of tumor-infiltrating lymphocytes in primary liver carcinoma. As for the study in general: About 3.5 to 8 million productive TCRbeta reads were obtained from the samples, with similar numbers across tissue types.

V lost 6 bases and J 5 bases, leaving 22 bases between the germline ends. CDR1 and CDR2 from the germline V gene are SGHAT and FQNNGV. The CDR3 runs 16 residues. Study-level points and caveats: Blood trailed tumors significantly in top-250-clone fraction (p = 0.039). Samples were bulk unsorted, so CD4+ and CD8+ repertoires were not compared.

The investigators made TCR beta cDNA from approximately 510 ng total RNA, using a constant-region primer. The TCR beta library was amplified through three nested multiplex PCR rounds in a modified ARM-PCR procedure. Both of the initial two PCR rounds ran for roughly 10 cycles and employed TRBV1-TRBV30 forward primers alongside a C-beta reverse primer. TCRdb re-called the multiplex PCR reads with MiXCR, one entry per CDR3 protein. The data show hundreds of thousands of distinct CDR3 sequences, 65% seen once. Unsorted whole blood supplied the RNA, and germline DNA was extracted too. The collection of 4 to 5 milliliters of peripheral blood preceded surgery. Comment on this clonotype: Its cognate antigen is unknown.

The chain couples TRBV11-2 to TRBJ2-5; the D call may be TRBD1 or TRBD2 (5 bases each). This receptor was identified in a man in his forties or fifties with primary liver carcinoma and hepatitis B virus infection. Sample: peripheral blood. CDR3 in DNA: TGTGCCAGCAGGTTACTGGCAGGGTGGAGGAGGGAGACCCAGTACTTC. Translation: CASRLLAGWRRETQYF.